This T cell receptor (beta chain) was captured by sequencing in a study of T cell changes during pregnancy in multiple sclerosis. Of note for this clone: An end of the junction differs from the germline gene, which may be a read error.

Germline V gene data show CDR1 as SSHAT and CDR2 as FNYEAQ (reference sequence). CDR3 size: 17 residues. Method: immunoSEQ multiplex PCR; TCRdb's copy keeps in-frame clones and lacks some. The sample has 78,000 or so clones; about 91% are singletons. The receptor comes from a female donor with multiple sclerosis, enrolled in a pregnancy study. The gene calls are TRBV7-7 and TRBJ2-2; a possible D gene is TRBD1 (6 bases). Sequenced here: peripheral blood, sampled before pregnancy. This CDR3 is CASSSNPYRESGGELFF. The CDR3 DNA is TGTGCTAGCAGCTCCAACCCCTACAGGGAAAGCGGCGGGGAGCTGTTTTTT.